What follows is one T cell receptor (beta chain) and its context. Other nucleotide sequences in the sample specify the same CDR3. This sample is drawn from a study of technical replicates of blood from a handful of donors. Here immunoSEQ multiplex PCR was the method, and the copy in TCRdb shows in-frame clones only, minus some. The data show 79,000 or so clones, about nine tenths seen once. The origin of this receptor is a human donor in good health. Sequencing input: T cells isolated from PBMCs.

The CDR3: CASSLGGSYNEQFF. DNA for the CDR3: TGTGCCAGCAGCTTAGGCGGCTCCTACAATGAGCAGTTCTTC. V usage is TRBV7-8 and J usage is TRBJ2-1; D not resolved. The CDR3 is made up of 14 amino acids. CDR1 and CDR2 from the germline V gene are SGHVS and FQNEAQ. V lost 1 base and J lost 0, with 4 bases in between.